This T cell receptor (beta chain) was documented in a study of T cell responses to AZD1222 COVID-19 vaccine (TCRdb year 2021). Regarding the research as a whole: Because spike-specific TCR depth and breadth did not differ between the two schedules, AZD1222 recipients who got a second dose at roughly 4 weeks were pooled with those who got a second dose at roughly 12 weeks. Trial participants were enrolled by age into subgroups of 18-55, 56-69 and 70-plus years, and 148, 28 and 57 TCR-sequenced participants, respectively, were included in these subgroups. A total of 230 to 250 trial participants underwent TCR sequencing, of whom 200 to 220 received two doses of AZD1222 and some 25 received two doses of the MenACWY control vaccine.

The CDR3 regions of human TCRbeta chains were analyzed by immunosequencing. In the source study's methods: TCRs in the repertoires were compared against a reference library of SARS-CoV-2-specific TCRs that had been generated with the MIRA antigen-specificity platform. Breadth was defined as the fraction of unique TCRs that were SARS-CoV-2-associated, and depth was defined as the fraction of total T cells that were SARS-CoV-2-associated. Each spike-specific TCR was assigned to its reactive spike region and to a CD4 or CD8 class using the MIRA data. Log10-transformed breadth and depth values were compared by one-way ANOVA with Sidak's multiple comparisons tests. TCRdb carries this immuneACCESS record with in-frame sequences only. Its versions omit some clonotypes, under half of them owing to an unresolved V gene in the studies checked, with the rest unexplained. The V and J calls and clone size come from that table; D and trimming were worked out from the DNA. The sample records roughly 130,000 clones, roughly nine tenths of which are singletons. Approximately 1.7% of the sample is in the top ten clones.

The meaning of the sample's time point label: baseline before first vaccination. Vaccinee samples were obtained from the UK trials COV001 and COV002, which included a single-blind randomized controlled phase 2/3 trial of AZD1222 (ChAdOx1 nCoV-19) in healthy adults. For TCRbeta chain sequencing, PBMC samples were collected from trial participants at day 0 and at day 28 after the second dose. Looking up the germline V gene (reference sequence) yields CDR1 LGHDT and CDR2 YNNKEL. V and J lose 1 base and 10 bases, and a span of 10 bases separates them. The CDR3 sequence holds 12 residues, the cysteine and phenylalanine included. Kept here is only the CDR3 DNA, which spans 36 bases and is read in frame from base 1. As concerns this clone: Its antigen remains unidentified. There are no base qualities to consult, and no much larger clone falls within one base.

Findings and caveats that apply to the study as a whole: Because no day 14 peak-response samples were available, repertoires were characterized only after the peak T cell response. Epitopes outside the regions mutated in the B.1.351 and B.1.1.7 variants were reportedly recognized by nearly half of the unique spike-specific TCRs. Participants were mostly white British and included more females than males, and it was suggested by the authors that clonal diversity may have been underestimated. CD4 TCRs associated with the vaccine covered the entire spike protein, and the dominant responses were in regions 160-218 and 743-854. Conclusions about previously exposed vaccinees were limited because only a handful of AZD1222 recipients were SARS-CoV-2 seropositive at baseline. Spike-specific TCR breadth and depth rose significantly after two AZD1222 doses compared with day 0 and with MenACWY recipients. In the small 56-69-year group, the increase in depth fell short of significance, most likely because of low power.

Sample: peripheral blood, taken on day 0 of AZD1222 vaccination. The rearrangement joined TRBV3-1 (or the pseudogene TRBV3-2) to TRBJ1-1, with no confidently assigned D gene. The receptor comes from an adult in good health. CDR3 reads: CASSQGSQGAFF. The DNA sequence is given as TGTGCCAGCAGCCAAGGCAGTCAAGGAGCTTTCTTT.